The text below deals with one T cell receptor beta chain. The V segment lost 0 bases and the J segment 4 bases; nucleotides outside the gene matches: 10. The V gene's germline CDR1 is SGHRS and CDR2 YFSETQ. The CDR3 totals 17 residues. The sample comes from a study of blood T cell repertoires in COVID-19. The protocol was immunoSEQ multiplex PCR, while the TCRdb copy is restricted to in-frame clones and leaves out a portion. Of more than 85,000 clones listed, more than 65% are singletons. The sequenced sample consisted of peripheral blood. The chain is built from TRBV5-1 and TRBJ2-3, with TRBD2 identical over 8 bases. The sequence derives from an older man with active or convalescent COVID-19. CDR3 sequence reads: CASSLGSSGDPPDTQYF. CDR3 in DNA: TGCGCCAGCAGCTTGGGTAGTAGCGGGGACCCCCCAGATACGCAGTATTTT. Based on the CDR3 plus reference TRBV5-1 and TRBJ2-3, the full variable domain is KAGVTQTPRYLIKTRGQQVTLSCSPISGHRSVSWYQQTPGQGLQFLFEYFSETQRNKGNFPGRFSGRQFSNSRSEMNVSTLELGDSALYLCASSLGSSGDPPDTQYFGPGTRLTVL.